This T cell receptor (beta chain) was found in a study of blood T cell repertoires in COVID-19. Germline V gene lookup returns CDR1 MNHEY and CDR2 SVGEGT. This CDR3 spans 15 amino acids. The V gene end was trimmed by 3 bases and the J gene end by 3 bases; junction bases not matched to a gene: 2. Cohort allocation depended upon clinical history that participants reported. Produced via immunoSEQ multiplex PCR; TCRdb's table is partial and in-frame only. The sample consists of about 330,000 clones, around 90% of them appearing once. The sample was PBMCs or T cells enriched from blood (not recorded which). The chain employs TRBV6-2 or TRBV6-3 and TRBJ2-6; 7 bases map to TRBD1. The source is a woman aged 30 to 39 who had recovered from COVID-19. The CDR3 reads CASSYRGRGANVLTF. In nucleotides, the CDR3 is TGTGCCAGCAGTTATAGGGGGCGTGGGGCCAACGTCCTGACTTTC.